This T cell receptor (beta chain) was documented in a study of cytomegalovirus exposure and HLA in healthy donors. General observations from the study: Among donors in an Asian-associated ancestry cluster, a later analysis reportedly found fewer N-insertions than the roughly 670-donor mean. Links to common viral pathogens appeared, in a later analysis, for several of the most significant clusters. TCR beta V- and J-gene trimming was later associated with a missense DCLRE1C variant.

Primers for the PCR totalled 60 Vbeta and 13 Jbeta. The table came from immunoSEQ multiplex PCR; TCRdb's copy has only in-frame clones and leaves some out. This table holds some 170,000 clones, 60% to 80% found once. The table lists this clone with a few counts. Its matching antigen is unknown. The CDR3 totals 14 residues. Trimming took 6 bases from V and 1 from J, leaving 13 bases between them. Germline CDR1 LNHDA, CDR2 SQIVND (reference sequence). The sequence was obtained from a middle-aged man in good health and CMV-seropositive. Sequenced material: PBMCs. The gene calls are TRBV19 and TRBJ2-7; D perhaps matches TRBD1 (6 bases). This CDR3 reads CASRLMTGSYEQYF. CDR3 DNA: TGTGCCAGTAGGCTGATGACAGGTTCCTACGAGCAGTACTTC.